This T cell receptor beta chain stems from a study of cytomegalovirus exposure and HLA in healthy donors (dated by TCRdb to the late 2010s). About the full investigation: According to an earlier analysis of several hundred of the donors, some 180 million T cells yielded 90 million to 140 million unique TCR beta sequences and less than 300 Gb of sequence data. Around 330 gigabases of sequencing data and approximately 91 million unique TCR sequences made up an early release that covered 640 HLA-typed donors. The genetic ancestry cluster associated with self-reported Caucasian donors included 81% of the 398 genotyped donors. The study aimed to test whether signatures of past pathogen exposure could be identified by cataloging public T cell receptors. Using immunosequencing, the study profiled T cell repertoires from some 670 subjects and related those repertoires to cytomegalovirus serostatus. Besides the first cohort of around 670 subjects, a separate validation cohort made up of 120 or so different subjects was used. High-throughput TCR immunosequencing, statistical association of individual TCRs with disease status, and machine learning were combined to predict cytomegalovirus infection status. To study patterns of TCR occurrence, a later analysis re-analyzed previously published TCR beta repertoires from around 660 donors and added high-resolution HLA genotyping. In the later analysis, no new phenotypic data were used to find candidate immune exposures; instead, reliance was placed on TCR beta sequences and their occurrence across donors. An earlier analysis of 587 of the donors applied high-throughput TCR beta sequencing to assess whether each TCR beta V gene segment acted as functional or pseudogenic. Alongside the repertoire data, information on donor age, sex, ethnicity and CMV serostatus was compiled. In a later genetic analysis, genome-wide SNP genotypes for about 55% of the roughly 670 donors were used, and that subset was treated as a discovery cohort. Every discovery cohort repertoire had been produced on one sequencing platform. HLA typing covered class I and class II loci at four-digit resolution. The number of typed donors differed by locus: 629-630 for A, B, C, DRB1 and DQB1; some 540 for DQA1; 606 for DPA1; and approximately 450 for DPB1. Roughly 5 DR-DQ haplotypes were handled as single units for association and clustering, since linkage in the cohort was strong. Among approximately 370 genotyped donors of the cohort, an average of around 220,000 unique TCR beta nucleotide sequences was sequenced per donor, of which roughly 17% were non-productive.

V lost 6 bases and J lost 2 bases; the stretch between them is 16 bases long. The CDR3 runs 16 amino acids, cysteine and phenylalanine included. The sequence is cut down to CDR3 DNA, 48 bases in frame from base 1. Reading the germline V gene (reference sequence) gives CDR1 LNHDA and CDR2 SQIVND. The cohort consisted of some 670 healthy bone marrow donors. At the time of sampling, every cohort member was nominally healthy, though immune exposures that went unrecorded were likely present. The donor tested CMV seropositive and was one of the 289 seropositive cohort members. Each donor provided a peripheral blood sample, and peripheral blood mononuclear cells were used for TCR beta sequencing. The Qiagen DNeasy Blood Extraction Kit was used to extract genomic DNA from the blood cell samples. About this clone: The target of this receptor is not known. Nothing much larger sits one base from this clone, and base qualities are not available.

Beyond this particular receptor, the publication reports: Compared with equally common non-associated chains, HLA-associated TCR beta chains in a later analysis were more clonally expanded and had lower generation probabilities. In a later analysis, several top co-occurrence clusters were reported to appear linked to parvovirus B19, influenza, CMV and Epstein-Barr virus. In a later analysis, TCR association rates were found to vary across HLA loci, with the most associated TCRs seen for DRB1 alleles and the fewest for HLA-C alleles. Only TCR beta chains were sequenced in this cohort, and the absence of alpha or paired-chain data limited detectable features. Broadly in line with IMGT annotations, most TCR beta V segments showed up in productive rearrangements about 87% or about 30% of the time in an earlier analysis of 587 of the donors. Because counts were too low, more than 15 rarely observed V segments, including chromosome 9 orphons, were excluded from the earlier analysis of fewer than 650 of the donors. For the cohort, immune exposure information was limited to CMV serostatus. According to a later genetic analysis, donors in an Asian-associated ancestry cluster had fewer N-insertions in productive TCRs than the roughly 660-donor mean. In a later analysis, most CMV-associated TCR beta chains were found to appear HLA-restricted, with HLA associations seemingly driven largely by CMV exposure. In vitro tests confirmed that three of the cytomegalovirus-associated TCR beta chains recognize cytomegalovirus antigens. The classifier was reported to diagnose cytomegalovirus status with high specificity and sensitivity in both the original and validation cohorts. A further reported finding was that TCR beta sequences accurately predicted the HLA-A and HLA-B alleles for most subjects in the first cohort. Most TCR sequences were observed very rarely across donors, whereas some public TCRs were present in many individuals. Sequencing depth was assumed to be roughly uniform across donors in the presence/absence analyses, though that assumption may not hold. A cluster of highly shared sequence variants was judged likely to be a technical artifact of the sequencing pipeline. The study listed 164 TCR beta chains as associated with cytomegalovirus. A later genetic analysis associated a missense DCLRE1C variant with V-gene and J-gene trimming of TCR beta chains, and an independent cohort replicated the association. Because HLA typing was missing for some donors at each locus, association tests included only the typed subset. A later analysis associated 16,951 TCR beta sequences with specific HLA alleles at a false discovery rate of 0.05. Linkage disequilibrium might explain the correlated functional status among segregating V segments, but an unknown experimental factor could not be excluded. Some IMGT-functional V segments, including TRBV6-2 and TRBV6-3, could not be told apart with the 87-base-pair reads, so those segments were excluded. Assigning TCR associations to individual alleles was difficult when HLA alleles, especially DR and DQ, strongly co-occurred. The authors suggested that the approach could potentially be generalized to other disease states and immunological phenotypes.

The method was the immunoSEQ multiplex PCR assay. A mixture of 60 forward primers for TCR Vbeta segments and 13 reverse primers for TCR Jbeta segments was used in the multiplex PCR. A multiplex PCR assay on genomic DNA amplified the CDR3 region of rearranged TCR beta genes. The Illumina HiSeq System was used to sequence the amplified TCR beta libraries as 87-base-pair reads. In the authors' own workflow: A later analysis tallied roughly 80 million unique TCR beta chains across the 610 or so repertoires, and 10 million to 11 million of those chains were shared by two or more donors. A nearest-neighbor algorithm error-corrected the raw reads and collapsed the reads into unique sequences, merging closely related sequences to remove PCR and sequencing errors. CDR3 sequences were aligned to IMGT reference sequences to assign V, D and J gene segments. Each retained sequence needed at least a six-nucleotide match to both a V gene segment and a J gene segment. A rearrangement counted as productive if the CDR3 had no stop codons and remained in frame with V and J, and every other rearrangement counted as non-productive. CDR3 was defined by IMGT convention, running from the second conserved V-encoded cysteine to the conserved J-encoded phenylalanine. The earlier analysis of 450 to 750 of the donors excluded any sequence lacking an unambiguous match to a single V gene segment. An earlier analysis of some 610 of the donors called V segments functional above 56.7% productive rearrangements and segregating when the between-donor standard deviation exceeded 5%. A statistical classification framework was developed to diagnose cytomegalovirus status using the catalog of TCR beta chain sequences. A later analysis assigned V and J genes by comparing TCR nucleotide sequences with IMGT/GENE-DB human TR gene sequences. In a later analysis, CDR3 sequences and most-parsimonious VDJ recombination scenarios were assigned using the TCRdist pipeline. In a later analysis, each TCR beta chain was defined by its CDR3 amino acid sequence together with its V-gene family, and reads without a unique V-gene family were excluded. A later analysis removed 500 to 600 highly shared, low-generation-probability nucleotide sequences to deal with suspected cross-contamination and a sequencing artifact. A later analysis calculated a clonal expansion index for each public chain from normalized within-repertoire ranks of inferred template counts. Generation probabilities in a later analysis came from a VDJ recombination model fitted to out-of-frame rearrangements, and those results were checked against IGoR. In a later analysis, hypergeometric tests were used to score TCR-TCR, TCR-HLA and TCR-CMV co-occurrence, with a repertoire-size bias correction applied to TCR pairs. In a later analysis, false discovery rates were estimated by permuting HLA or CMV assignments 20 times. In a later analysis, co-occurring TCRs were grouped using DBSCAN, with TCRdist sequence similarity added in when clustering inside HLA-allele-positive subsets. Repertoires with fewer than 30,000 or more than 120,000 public chains, plus five repertoires with anomalous nucleotide sharing, were excluded from co-occurrence clustering. The table comes from immuneACCESS by way of TCRdb, which keeps in-frame sequences with V and J called. Part of the clones is missing from these tables; in studies checked, under half for an unresolved V gene and the rest for unknown reasons. Clone size and the V and J calls come from that table; the DNA yielded D and trimming. This sample holds 55,000 to 75,000 clones; 70% to 75% were observed only once. The ten largest make up approximately 6.3% of the sample.

The chain is assembled from TRBV19 and TRBJ1-4, with the D gene not confidently named. Material for sequencing was PBMCs. The sequence was obtained from a young man in good health and CMV-seropositive. The bases read TGTGCCAGTAGCCGGAGATCCGGGGTTACTAATGAAAAACTGTTTTTT. Protein translation: CASSRRSGVTNEKLFF.